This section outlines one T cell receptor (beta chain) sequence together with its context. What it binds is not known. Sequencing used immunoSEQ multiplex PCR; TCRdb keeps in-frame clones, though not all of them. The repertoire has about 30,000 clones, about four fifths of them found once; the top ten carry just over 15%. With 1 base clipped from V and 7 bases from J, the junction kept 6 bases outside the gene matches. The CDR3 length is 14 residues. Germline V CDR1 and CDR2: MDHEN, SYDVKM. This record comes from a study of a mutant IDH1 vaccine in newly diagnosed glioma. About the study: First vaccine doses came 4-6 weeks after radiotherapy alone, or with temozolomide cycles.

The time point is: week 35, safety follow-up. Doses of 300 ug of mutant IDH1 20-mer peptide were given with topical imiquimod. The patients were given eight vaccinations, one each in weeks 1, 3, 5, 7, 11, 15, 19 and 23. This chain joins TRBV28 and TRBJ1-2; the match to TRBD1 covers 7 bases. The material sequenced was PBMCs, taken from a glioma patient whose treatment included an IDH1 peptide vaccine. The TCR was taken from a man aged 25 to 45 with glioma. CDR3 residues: CASSLLPGQAGYTF. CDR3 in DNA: TGTGCCAGCAGTTTATTGCCCGGACAGGCTGGCTACACCTTC.